The 28 T cell receptor beta chains below all came from one sample that was sequenced in a study of T cells in localized non-small cell lung cancer. Assay: immunoSEQ multiplex PCR; the TCRdb copy retains only in-frame clones and omits some. The table lists 35,000 or so clones, 88% of them singletons. Sequences were derived from peripheral blood, sampled before any cancer treatment. These receptors came from a woman between 35 and 75 years old with stage I lung adenocarcinoma.

The rearrangement links TRBV28 to TRBJ1-5; a possible D gene is TRBD1 (6 bases). This CDR3 has 14 amino acids. The germline V gene has CDR1 MDHEN and CDR2 SYDVKM. With 7 bases removed from V and 4 bases from J, the gap between germline ends came to 14 bases. The CDR3 bases are TGTGCCAGCACCCCTACAGGGTCTAATCAGCCCCAGCATTTT. Its protein product is CASTPTGSNQPQHF.

The chain employs TRBV2 and TRBJ2-7, with 8 bases lining up with TRBD1. CDR3 length equals 16 residues. CDR1 is SNHLY, CDR2 FYNNEI, per germline. Losses at the gene ends were 0 bases for V and 3 bases for J; bases not matched to a gene: 7. CDR3 protein: CASSEAPGTGRYEQYF. CDR3 nucleotide sequence: TGTGCCAGCAGTGAAGCCCCCGGGACAGGACGCTACGAGCAGTACTTC. The full variable domain, its missing parts supplied by reference TRBV2 and TRBJ2-7, is EPEVTQTPSHQVTQMGQEVILRCVPISNHLYFYWYRQILGQKVEFLVSFYNNEISEKSEIFDDQFSVERPDGSNFTLKIRSTKLEDSAMYFCASSEAPGTGRYEQYFGPGTRLTVT.

The V call is TRBV9, the J call TRBJ2-4; 10 bases match TRBD1. J was trimmed by 5 bases and V by 4 bases; bases with no gene match: 6. Germline V gene data show CDR1 as SGDLS and CDR2 as YYNGEE. The CDR3 has 15 residues. The CDR3 region has the DNA TGTGCCAGCAGCCGGGACAGGGGCCAGGAAAACATTCAGTACTTC. Its translation is CASSRDRGQENIQYF.

V and J are TRBV27 and TRBJ2-2; D is ambiguous. CDR1 and CDR2 from the germline V gene are MNHEY and SMNVEV (reference sequence). The CDR3 extends over 12 amino acids. V was clipped by 4 bases and J by 7 bases, with 7 bases between them. CDR3: CASSSNGGELFF. CDR3 nucleotide sequence: TGTGCCAGCAGTTCCAACGGCGGGGAGCTGTTTTTT.

The chain carries TRBV30 and TRBJ2-3; weak D call: TRBD2 (6 bases). The germline V and J ends were trimmed by 1 base and 8 bases, with 13 bases remaining between them. The CDR3 consists of 13 residues. Germline CDR1 is GTSNPN and CDR2 is SVGIG (reference sequence). The CDR3 DNA reads TGTGCCTGGAGTGCCCCGGGAGATGTTACGCAGTATTTT. Encoded protein: CAWSAPGDVTQYF.

CDR3 in DNA: TGTGCCTGGAGTGAAGGGCTCCCCTGGGACTATGGCTACACCTTC. Its translation: CAWSEGLPWDYGYTF. V gene TRBV30 combines with J gene TRBJ1-2; no clear D gene. V was cut by 1 base and J by 3 bases, with 15 bases left in between. The CDR3 length is 15 residues. Germline V gives CDR1 GTSNPN, CDR2 SVGIG (reference sequence). The full variable domain, rest sourced from reference TRBV30 and TRBJ1-2, is SQTIHQWPATLVQPVGSPLSLECTVEGTSNPNLYWYRQAAGRGLQLLFYSVGIGQISSEVPQNLSASRPQDRQFILSSKKLLLSDSGFYLCAWSEGLPWDYGYTFGSGTRLTVV.

The CDR3 DNA is TGTGCCAGCAGTCCCGTCGGCCCCCAAGAGACCCAGTACTTC. Its translation is CASSPVGPQETQYF. The chain is built from TRBV27 and TRBJ2-5; D not certain. The CDR3 covers 14 residues. V lost 5 bases to trimming and J lost 1 base, with 11 bases between them. CDR1 MNHEY and CDR2 SMNVEV come from the germline V gene (reference sequence).

This clone was seen just once. This chain uses TRBV18 with TRBJ2-1, with 7 bases fitting TRBD2. The length of the CDR3 is 17 residues. V gave up 0 bases and J gave up 4 bases; unmatched junction bases: 9. In germline, CDR1 is KGHSH, CDR2 LQKENI. CDR3 residues: CASSPPGGSSRYNEQFF. CDR3 sequence (DNA): TGTGCCAGCTCACCACCGGGCGGGAGTAGTCGGTACAATGAGCAGTTCTTC. The full variable domain, in which reference TRBV18 and TRBJ2-1 provide the parts outside the CDR3, is NAGVMQNPRHLVRRRGQEARLRCSPMKGHSHVYWYRQLPEEGLKFMVYLQKENIIDESGMPKERFSAEFPKEGPSILRIQQVVRGDSAAYFCASSPPGGSSRYNEQFFGPGTRLTVL.

The chain combines TRBV28 with TRBJ1-3; D might be TRBD1 (5 bases). Per germline, CDR1 MDHEN and CDR2 SYDVKM. CDR3 length: 16 residues. V shed 7 bases and J shed 4 bases, with 20 bases lying between them. The CDR3 coding sequence is TGTGCCAGCACCACCCCGGGGGGAGGTACGGGAAACACCATATATTTT. Protein product: CASTTPGGGTGNTIYF.

The chain is built from TRBV7-3 and TRBJ2-5; D is possibly TRBD1 (6 bases). CDR1 is SGHTA, CDR2 FQGTGA, per germline. The CDR3 runs 16 residues. V was shortened by 1 base and J by 5 bases, with 17 bases between the two germline ends. CDR3 sequence (DNA): TGTGCCAGCAGCTTAAGCCCCCAGGGGCCGGGGGAGACCCAGTACTTC. This sequence encodes CASSLSPQGPGETQYF.

This clone occurred once. The CDR3 loop reads CASGDLQETQYF. In DNA form, the CDR3 reads TGTGCCAGTGGGGACCTCCAAGAGACCCAGTACTTC. The chain combines TRBV19 with TRBJ2-5; D possibly uses TRBD1 or TRBD2 (5 bases each). The germline V gene has CDR1 LNHDA and CDR2 SQIVND (reference sequence). This CDR3 is 12 amino acids long. V shed 8 bases and J shed 1 base, with 8 bases lying between them.

This rearrangement joins TRBV7-2 to TRBJ2-1, with 14 bases that match TRBD2. The CDR3 length is 15 residues. V gave up 4 bases and J gave up 9 bases; unmatched junction bases: 5. CDR1 and CDR2 from the germline V gene are SGHTA and FQGNSA. Here the CDR3 DNA reads TGTGCCAGCAGCTCGGGACTAGCGGGAGTGGGTGAGCAGTTCTTC. Its protein is CASSSGLAGVGEQFF.

This clone was counted a few times. The chain employs TRBV19 and TRBJ1-2, with 9 bases fitting TRBD1. CDR3 size: 14 residues. The J segment lost 7 bases and the V segment lost 3 bases, leaving 6 bases of the junction unmatched. Germline values: CDR1 LNHDA, CDR2 SQIVND (reference sequence). CDR3 nucleotide sequence: TGTGCCAGTAGTATTGACGGACAGGGGCCTGGCTACACCTTC. Translation: CASSIDGQGPGYTF.

Only a few counts were recorded for this clone. This CDR3 reads CASSERLAGDTGELFF. CDR3 DNA: TGTGCCAGCAGTGAACGACTAGCGGGAGACACCGGGGAGCTGTTTTTT. The chain employs TRBV6-1 and TRBJ2-2; 12 nucleotides agree with TRBD2. Germline lookup yields CDR1 MNHNS and CDR2 SASEGT. The V gene end was trimmed by 2 bases and the J gene end by 3 bases; junction bases not matched to a gene: 1. This CDR3 is 16 amino acids long.

This clone was observed once. The gene calls are TRBV28 and TRBJ1-1, with a possible D match to TRBD1 (5 bases). The germline gives CDR1 MDHEN, CDR2 SYDVKM. Trimming took off 2 bases at V and 1 base at J, with 11 bases between the two ends. There are 15 residues in the CDR3. CDR3 nucleotide sequence: TGTGCCAGCAGTTTAGGCGGGACGGCGAACACTGAAGCTTTCTTT. Translating gives CASSLGGTANTEAFF. The whole variable domain, remainder taken from reference TRBV28 and TRBJ1-1, is DVKVTQSSRYLVKRTGEKVFLECVQDMDHENMFWYRQDPGLGLRLIYFSYDVKMKEKGDIPEGYSVSREKKERFSLILESASTNQTSMYLCASSLGGTANTEAFFGQGTRLTVV.

The gene calls are TRBV7-9 and TRBJ2-5; D is uncertain. This CDR3 is 11 amino acids long. Germline CDR1 is SEHNR and CDR2 is FQNEAQ (reference sequence). V was clipped by 1 base and J by 10 bases, with 7 bases between them. CDR3 nucleotide sequence: TGTGCCAGCAGCTTAGGGGGTCACCAGTACTTC. This gives the protein CASSLGGHQYF.

This chain joins TRBV19 and TRBJ1-3; D ambiguous. Per germline, CDR1 LNHDA and CDR2 SQIVND (reference sequence). Trimming shortened V by 3 bases and J by 2 bases, and 8 bases separated the two germline ends. The length of the CDR3 is 14 residues. The DNA for the CDR3 is TGTGCCAGTAGTATGAGAACAGCTGGAAACACCATATATTTT. Its protein is CASSMRTAGNTIYF. Full variable domain (outside the CDR3, taken from reference TRBV19 and TRBJ1-3): DGGITQSPKYLFRKEGQNVTLSCEQNLNHDAMYWYRQDPGQGLRLIYYSQIVNDFQKGDIAEGYSVSREKKESFPLTVTSAQKNPTAFYLCASSMRTAGNTIYFGEGSWLTVV.

The chain has TRBV29-1 and TRBJ2-3, with 8 bases lining up with TRBD2. CDR1 and CDR2 from the germline V gene are SQVTM and ANQGSEA. The V segment lost 4 bases and the J segment 7 bases; nucleotides outside the gene matches: 7. The CDR3 covers 13 residues. The CDR3 DNA follows: TGCAGCGTTGGTGAAAGCGGGGGTTATACGCAGTATTTT. Translation gives CSVGESGGYTQYF.

CDR3 sequence (DNA): TGTGCCAGCAGTCCCATTCTTGGACAGGGGATCGGGGCCGGGGAGCTGTTTTTT. Translated, it gives CASSPILGQGIGAGELFF. V gene TRBV7-9 combines with J gene TRBJ2-2; 9 bases map to TRBD1. Germline lookup yields CDR1 SEHNR and CDR2 FQNEAQ (reference sequence). The CDR3 length is 18 residues. The V segment lost 6 bases and the J segment 6 bases; nucleotides outside the gene matches: 17.

The chain links TRBV7-9 to TRBJ2-3; TRBD1 aligns across 10 bases. This CDR3 spans 18 amino acids. The ends lost 2 bases at V and 1 base at J; junction bases unmatched: 9. CDR1 and CDR2 (germline): SEHNR, FQNEAQ (reference sequence). The CDR3 DNA follows: TGTGCCAGCAGCTTAAAGCGAACCGGGACAGGGGGCACAGATACGCAGTATTTT. This sequence encodes CASSLKRTGTGGTDTQYF.

The chain uses TRBV27 and TRBJ2-1; TRBD2 matches at 13 bases. Per the germline V gene, CDR1 is MNHEY and CDR2 is SMNVEV (reference sequence). The CDR3 is made up of 18 amino acids. After removal of 5 bases from V and 8 bases from J, the junction contained 15 bases not matched to a gene. The CDR3 DNA reads as TGTGCCAGCAGTCCCGATACCGGGACTAGCGGGATGATCGATGAGCAGTTCTTC. It yields the protein CASSPDTGTSGMIDEQFF.

This rearrangement joins TRBV5-1 to TRBJ2-7; 13 bases line up with TRBD2. The CDR3 length is 15 residues. J lost 6 bases, V lost 4 bases, and 7 bases had no gene match. Germline CDR1 is SGHRS and CDR2 is YFSETQ. The CDR3 here is CASSELAGGPGEQYF. DNA for the CDR3: TGCGCCAGCAGCGAACTAGCGGGAGGGCCGGGCGAGCAGTACTTC.

The gene calls are TRBV6-6 and TRBJ2-6; a weak D match, TRBD1 (6 bases). Germline V gene lookup returns CDR1 MNHNY and CDR2 SVGAGI (reference sequence). CDR3 length equals 16 residues. Trimming stripped 4 bases from V and 0 bases from J, with 10 bases between. CDR3 region: CASSSGATSGANVLTF. CDR3 DNA sequence: TGTGCCAGCAGTTCAGGGGCGACCTCTGGGGCCAACGTCCTGACTTTC.

The chain has TRBV7-9 and TRBJ1-4; D unclear. V lost 4 bases and J lost 8, with 11 bases in between. Germline values: CDR1 SEHNR, CDR2 FQNEAQ (reference sequence). This CDR3 has 13 amino acids. The CDR3 loop reads CASSSEPPEKLFF. CDR3 in DNA: TGTGCCAGCAGCTCAGAGCCACCAGAAAAACTGTTTTTT.

This chain uses TRBV29-1 with TRBJ2-3; D possibly corresponds to TRBD1 (7 bases). Germline V gene lookup returns CDR1 SQVTM and CDR2 ANQGSEA. The V end was cut by 4 bases, the J end by 5 bases, with 16 bases between. The CDR3 contains 14 residues. The CDR3 is CSVVGGGAIDTQYF. CDR3 DNA: TGCAGCGTTGTAGGAGGGGGCGCAATAGATACGCAGTATTTT.

This clone was counted a few times. The gene calls are TRBV10-3 and TRBJ1-1, with 7 bases matching TRBD1. Germline CDR1 and CDR2: ENHRY and SYGVKD. J gave up 5 bases and V 5 bases, and 11 bases lay outside the gene matches. This CDR3 region has 15 residues. DNA of the CDR3: TGTGCCATCAGTCCCCCAGGGGGGCAGATAACTGAAGCTTTCTTT. Protein product: CAISPPGGQITEAFF.

This clone was found a few times. This rearrangement joins TRBV11-2 to TRBJ2-3; 10 bases fit TRBD1. The CDR3 covers 16 residues. V lost 5 bases, J lost 3 bases, and 8 bases stayed unmatched. Germline V gene data show CDR1 as SGHAT and CDR2 as FQNNGV. CDR3 sequence reads: CASSPAGTGATDTQYF. CDR3 bases: TGTGCCAGCAGCCCCGCCGGGACAGGGGCAACAGATACGCAGTATTTT.

With respect to this clone: The sample holds other DNA sequences that translate to the same CDR3. The genes are TRBV6-6 and TRBJ2-7; a weak D match, TRBD2 (5 bases). CDR3 length equals 12 residues. The V end was cut by 0 bases, the J end by 6 bases, with 6 bases between. Germline-derived CDR1 and CDR2 are MNHNY and SVGAGI (reference sequence). Here the CDR3 reads CASSYSGSEQYF. CDR3 nucleotide sequence: TGTGCCAGCAGTTACTCTGGGAGCGAGCAGTACTTC.